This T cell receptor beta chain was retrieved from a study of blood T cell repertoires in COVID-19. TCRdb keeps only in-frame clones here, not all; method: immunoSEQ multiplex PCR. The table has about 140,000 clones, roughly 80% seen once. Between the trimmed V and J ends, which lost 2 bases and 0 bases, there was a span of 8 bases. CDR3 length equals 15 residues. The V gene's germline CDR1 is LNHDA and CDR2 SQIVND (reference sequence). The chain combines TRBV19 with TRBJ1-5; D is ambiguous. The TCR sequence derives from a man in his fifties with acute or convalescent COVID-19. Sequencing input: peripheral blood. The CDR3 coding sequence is TGTGCCAGTAGTATAATCGCGGATAGCAATCAGCCCCAGCATTTT. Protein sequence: CASSIIADSNQPQHF.